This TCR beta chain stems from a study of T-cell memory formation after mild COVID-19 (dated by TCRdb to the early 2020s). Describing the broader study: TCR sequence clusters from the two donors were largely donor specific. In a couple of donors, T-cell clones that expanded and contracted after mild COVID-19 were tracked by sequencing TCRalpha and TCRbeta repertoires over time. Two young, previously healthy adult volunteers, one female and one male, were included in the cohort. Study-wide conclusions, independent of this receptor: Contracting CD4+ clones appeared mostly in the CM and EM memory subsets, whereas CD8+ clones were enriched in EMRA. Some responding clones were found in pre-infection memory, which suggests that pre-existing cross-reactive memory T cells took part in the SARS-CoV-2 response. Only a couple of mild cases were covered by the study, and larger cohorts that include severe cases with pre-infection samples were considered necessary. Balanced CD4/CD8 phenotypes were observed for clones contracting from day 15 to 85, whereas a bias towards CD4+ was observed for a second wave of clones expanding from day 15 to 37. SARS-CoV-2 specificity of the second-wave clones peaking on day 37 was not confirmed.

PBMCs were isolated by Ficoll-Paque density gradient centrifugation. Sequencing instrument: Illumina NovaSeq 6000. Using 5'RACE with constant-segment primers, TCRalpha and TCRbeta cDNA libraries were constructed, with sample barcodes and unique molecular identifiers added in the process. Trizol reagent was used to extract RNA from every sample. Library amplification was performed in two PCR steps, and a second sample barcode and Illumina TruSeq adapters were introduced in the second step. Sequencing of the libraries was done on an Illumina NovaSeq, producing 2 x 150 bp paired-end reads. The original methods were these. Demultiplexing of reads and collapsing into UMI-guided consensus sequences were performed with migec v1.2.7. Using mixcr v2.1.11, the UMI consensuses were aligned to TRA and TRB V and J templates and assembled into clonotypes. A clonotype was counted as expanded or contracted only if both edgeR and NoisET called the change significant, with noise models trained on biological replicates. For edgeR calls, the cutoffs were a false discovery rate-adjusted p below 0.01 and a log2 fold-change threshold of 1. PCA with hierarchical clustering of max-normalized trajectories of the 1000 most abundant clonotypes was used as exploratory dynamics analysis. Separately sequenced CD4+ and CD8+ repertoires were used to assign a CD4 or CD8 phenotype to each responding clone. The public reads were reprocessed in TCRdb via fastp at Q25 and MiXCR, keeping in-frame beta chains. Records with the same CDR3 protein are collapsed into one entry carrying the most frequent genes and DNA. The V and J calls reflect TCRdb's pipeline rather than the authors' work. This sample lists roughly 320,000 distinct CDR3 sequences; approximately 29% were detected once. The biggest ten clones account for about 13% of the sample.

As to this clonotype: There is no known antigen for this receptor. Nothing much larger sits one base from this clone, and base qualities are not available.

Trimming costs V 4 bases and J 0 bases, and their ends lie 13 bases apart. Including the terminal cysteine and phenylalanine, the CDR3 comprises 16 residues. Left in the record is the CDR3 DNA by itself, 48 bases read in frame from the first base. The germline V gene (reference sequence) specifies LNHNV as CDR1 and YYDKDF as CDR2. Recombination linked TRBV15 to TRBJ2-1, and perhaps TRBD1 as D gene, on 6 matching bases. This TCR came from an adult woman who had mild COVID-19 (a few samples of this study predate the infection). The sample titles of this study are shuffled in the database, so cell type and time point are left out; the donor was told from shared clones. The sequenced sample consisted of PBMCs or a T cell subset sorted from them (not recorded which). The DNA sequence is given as TGTGCCACCAGCACTACTCAAGGGGGCTCCTACAATGAGCAGTTCTTC. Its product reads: CATSTTQGGSYNEQFF.